These 24 T cell receptor beta chains came from one sample sequenced in a study of neurological immune-mediated disorders. TCRdb re-called the 5' RACE reads through MiXCR, storing one row per CDR3 protein. The sample includes 71,000 or so distinct CDR3 sequences, about 5% of them seen just once. Sample: PBMCs. The receptors here all came from a woman in her twenties or thirties with multiple sclerosis.

This clonotype was seen repeatedly, ten times or more. V usage is TRBV20-1 and J usage is TRBJ2-3; D might be TRBD1 (5 bases). The V end was cut by 6 bases, the J end by 4 bases, with 29 bases between. The CDR3 length is 18 residues. Germline loops: CDR1 DFQATT, CDR2 SNEGSKA (reference sequence). The CDR3 DNA is TGCAGTGCCGCCGCATCCCCCCAGGGAAAATTAATCGCAGATACGCAGTATTTT. As protein: CSAAASPQGKLIADTQYF.

This clonotype was recorded at least ten times. The rearrangement joins TRBV12-3 or TRBV12-4 to TRBJ2-1, with D possibly being TRBD1 (6 bases). V was trimmed by 1 base and J by 6 bases, leaving 7 bases between them. The CDR3 extends over 13 amino acids. Here the CDR3 reads CASSLEGGNEQFF. For the CDR3, the DNA is TGTGCCAGCAGTTTAGAAGGGGGCAATGAGCAGTTCTTC.

This clonotype was seen more than once but under ten times. V gene TRBV5-5 combines with J gene TRBJ1-1; D gene ambiguous. Germline lookup yields CDR1 SGHKS and CDR2 YYEKEE (reference sequence). Trimming removed 1 base from V and 5 bases from J, with 15 bases in between. The CDR3 loop spans 15 amino acids. The DNA for the CDR3 is TGTGCCAGCAGCTTGATCGGGAACCCCGGGACTGAAGCTTTCTTT. Translated: CASSLIGNPGTEAFF.

Here the CDR3 reads CASSLRLGQGFSPLHF. CDR3 nucleotides: TGTGCCAGCAGCCTACGACTTGGACAGGGTTTTTCACCCCTCCACTTT. V gene TRBV5-5 combines with J gene TRBJ1-6; 8 positions agree with TRBD1. The CDR3 extends over 16 amino acids. V lost 4 bases and J lost 9; bases outside the gene matches: 12. The germline V gene encodes CDR1 SGHKS and CDR2 YYEKEE (reference sequence).

This clonotype was observed many times. The V and J genes are TRBV9 and TRBJ2-1; 7 bases align to TRBD2. This CDR3 region has 15 residues. Germline loops: CDR1 SGDLS, CDR2 YYNGEE. Trimming cost V 0 bases and J 3 bases; bases outside gene matches: 3. The CDR3 DNA is TGTGCCAGCAGCGTAGGCGGGAGAGTCTACAATGAGCAGTTCTTC. It codes for CASSVGGRVYNEQFF.

The V call is TRBV12-3 or TRBV12-4, the J call TRBJ2-7, with 9 nucleotides matching TRBD1. V shed 5 bases and J 6 bases; nucleotides not matched to a gene: 5. CDR3 length equals 13 residues. CDR3 nucleotides: TGTGCCAGCAGTACCACAGGGGGCGGCGAGCAGTACTTC. Its translation is CASSTTGGGEQYF.

This clonotype was seen many times. The V and J genes are TRBV6-4 and TRBJ2-1, with TRBD2 identical over 7 bases. V trimming: 0 bases; J trimming: 8 bases; junction bases outside the gene matches: 10. The CDR3 length is 16 residues. Germline CDR1 is MRHNA and CDR2 is SNTAGT. The CDR3 region has the DNA TGTGCCAGCAGTGACTCTTCGGGAGGCTCCTGGGATGAGCAGTTCTTC. This codes for CASSDSSGGSWDEQFF.

This clonotype was counted many times. The chain is built from TRBV5-1 and TRBJ2-1, with unresolved D. The CDR3 runs 15 residues. Trimming left V 2 bases short and J 6 bases short, with 15 bases between. Germline CDR1 is SGHRS and CDR2 is YFSETQ. CDR3 region: CASSLNLGSPNEQFF. CDR3 in DNA: TGCGCCAGCAGCTTAAACTTGGGCAGCCCCAATGAGCAGTTCTTC.

The table lists this clonotype with many counts. The J gene is TRBJ2-1, the V gene TRBV5-1; 9 bases are a match to TRBD1. V was clipped by 0 bases and J by 2 bases; unmatched bases: 6. Germline V gene lookup returns CDR1 SGHRS and CDR2 YFSETQ. The CDR3 is 17 residues long. CDR3 nucleotides: TGCGCCAGCAGCTTGGTCACCGGGACAGGGCCCTACAATGAGCAGTTCTTC. Its translation is CASSLVTGTGPYNEQFF.

The table lists this clonotype with many counts. This chain connects TRBV20-1 to TRBJ2-1; 9 bases agree with TRBD1. The CDR3 extends over 15 amino acids. CDR1 is DFQATT and CDR2 is SNEGSKA in the germline V gene (reference sequence). Trimming cost V 5 bases and J 8 bases; bases outside gene matches: 13. CDR3 sequence (DNA): TGCAGTGCTTTTAAATCCGGGACAGGGACATATGAGCAGTTCTTC. This sequence encodes CSAFKSGTGTYEQFF.

This clonotype was observed a few times. V gene TRBV6-2 or TRBV6-3 combines with J gene TRBJ2-3, with TRBD1 matching 7 bases. The CDR3 totals 14 residues. V lost 7 bases to trimming and J lost 6 bases; unmatched junction nucleotides: 10. Germline lookup yields CDR1 MNHEY and CDR2 SVGEGT. This CDR3 reads CASNTPRGSDTQYF. The DNA of the CDR3 is TGTGCCAGCAATACCCCCAGGGGGAGCGATACGCAGTATTTT.

This clonotype has a count of ten or more. The V call is TRBV12-3 or TRBV12-4, the J call TRBJ2-1, with a possible D match to TRBD1 (5 bases). Trimming shortened V by 4 bases and J by 7 bases, and 11 bases separated the two germline ends. This CDR3 is 13 amino acids long. The CDR3, as DNA: TGTGCCAGCAGTTCTAACAGGTGGAATGAGCAGTTCTTC. Its translation: CASSSNRWNEQFF.

This clonotype was detected a few times. The V and J genes are TRBV10-3 and TRBJ2-1; D possibly corresponds to TRBD2 (5 bases). Germline V CDR1 and CDR2: ENHRY, SYGVKD. V was shortened by 0 bases and J by 10 bases, with 7 bases between the two germline ends. The CDR3 is 12 residues long. In nucleotides, the CDR3 is TGTGCCATCAGTGAGTCAAGAGGGGAGCAGTTCTTC. Its protein is CAISESRGEQFF.

This clonotype was counted ten times or more. The chain recombines TRBV7-8 with TRBJ1-1; D gene uncertain. This CDR3 comprises 14 residues. Trimming stripped 1 base from V and 4 bases from J, with 10 bases between. The germline CDR1 and CDR2 sequences are SGHVS and FQNEAQ. Here the CDR3 DNA reads TGTGCCAGCAGCTTAGGACGGGCTGGCACTGAAGCTTTCTTT. Protein: CASSLGRAGTEAFF.

This clonotype was counted ten times or more. The rearrangement joins TRBV10-3 to TRBJ1-2; D unclear. The V and J ends lost 8 bases and 2 bases respectively, with 6 bases between them. Germline CDR1 reads ENHRY; CDR2 reads SYGVKD. This CDR3 is built from 11 residues. This chain's CDR3 is CAIEGNYGYTF. CDR3 in DNA: TGTGCCATCGAGGGAAACTATGGCTACACCTTC.

This clonotype was seen at least ten times. This sequence joins TRBV2 and TRBJ1-1; tentative D call: TRBD1 (5 bases). The germline gives CDR1 SNHLY, CDR2 FYNNEI. The CDR3 consists of 13 residues. Between the trimmed V and J ends, which lost 4 bases and 1 base, there was a span of 7 bases. The CDR3 DNA sequence: TGTGCCAGCAGTGCGCAGGGGAACACTGAAGCTTTCTTT. As protein: CASSAQGNTEAFF.

The sample holds many counts of this clonotype. This rearrangement joins TRBV7-8 to TRBJ2-1; D possibly uses TRBD1 or TRBD2 (5 bases each). The V end was cut by 5 bases, the J end by 8 bases, with 22 bases between. The CDR3 sequence is 16 residues long. CDR1 is SGHVS, CDR2 FQNEAQ, per germline. Here the CDR3 reads CASSPRRDPTWDEQFF. The CDR3 nucleotides read TGTGCCAGCAGCCCCCGCCGGGACCCAACTTGGGATGAGCAGTTCTTC. The complete variable domain, with remaining parts taken from reference TRBV7-8 and TRBJ2-1, reads GAGVSQSPRYKVAKRGQDVALRCDPISGHVSLFWYQQALGQGPEFLTYFQNEAQLDKSGLPSDRFFAERPEGSVSTLKIQRTQQEDSAVYLCASSPRRDPTWDEQFFGPGTRLTVL.

This clonotype was detected ten times or more. This chain links TRBV20-1 with TRBJ1-4, with 7 bases aligning to TRBD1. The CDR3 is made up of 15 amino acids. Germline CDR1 reads DFQATT; CDR2 reads SNEGSKA (reference sequence). With 1 base clipped from V and 4 bases from J, the junction kept 6 bases outside the gene matches. The CDR3 coding sequence is TGCAGTGCTAGAGGTCTGGACAGGTTTAATGAAAAACTGTTTTTT. Protein: CSARGLDRFNEKLFF.

This clonotype was seen a handful of times. The chain links TRBV20-1 to TRBJ2-7; 9 bases are a match to TRBD2. Germline V gives CDR1 DFQATT, CDR2 SNEGSKA (reference sequence). J gave up 7 bases and V 3 bases, and 13 bases lay outside the gene matches. This CDR3 is 15 amino acids long. Here the CDR3 DNA reads TGCAGTGCTAGGAAGATTAGCGGGGGCCCGGGTGAGCAGTACTTC. The encoded protein is CSARKISGGPGEQYF.

The sample holds many counts of this clonotype. CDR3 in DNA: TGTGCCATCAGTGAGAGCTCTGGGGCCAACGTCCTGACTTTC. Amino acids: CAISESSGANVLTF. V gene TRBV10-3 combines with J gene TRBJ2-6; D uncertain. Deletions cut 2 bases from V and 0 bases from J, with 2 bases between. CDR3 length equals 14 residues. The germline gives CDR1 ENHRY, CDR2 SYGVKD.

This clonotype was seen at least ten times. The J gene is TRBJ2-3, the V gene TRBV7-8; D remains ambiguous. This CDR3 has 15 residues. The V and J ends lost 3 bases and 0 bases respectively, with 10 bases between them. Germline CDR1 reads SGHVS; CDR2 reads FQNEAQ. CDR3 coding DNA: TGTGCCAGCAGCTTCGGGTCGTCGAGCACAGATACGCAGTATTTT. This sequence encodes CASSFGSSSTDTQYF.

This clonotype was recorded many times. The chain links TRBV20-1 to TRBJ1-1; the D is unclear. Per the germline V gene, CDR1 is DFQATT and CDR2 is SNEGSKA (reference sequence). CDR3 size: 13 residues. V lost 3 bases to trimming and J lost 0 bases, with 8 bases between them. DNA of the CDR3: TGCAGTGCTAGCGATTCTATGAACACTGAAGCTTTCTTT. It encodes CSASDSMNTEAFF.

The sample holds many counts of this clonotype. The chain is built from TRBV20-1 and TRBJ2-5, with a possible D match to TRBD2 (5 bases). Per the germline V gene, CDR1 is DFQATT and CDR2 is SNEGSKA (reference sequence). The CDR3 contains 13 residues. V lost 0 bases to trimming and J lost 5 bases, with 10 bases between them. In DNA, the CDR3 is TGCAGTGCTAGAGACGGAGGCGGGGAGACCCAGTACTTC. It yields the protein CSARDGGGETQYF.

This clonotype came up many times. V is TRBV5-6 and J is TRBJ2-3; 7 bases agree with TRBD1. Germline V lookup: CDR1 SGHDT, CDR2 YYEEEE. Germline trimming cut 1 base from V and 6 bases from J; bases unmatched to any gene: 11. This CDR3 spans 16 amino acids. CDR3 nucleotides: TGTGCCAGCAGCTTGCCCGGGACAGTCATTGTGGATACGCAGTATTTT. Protein sequence: CASSLPGTVIVDTQYF.